The 22 T cell receptor beta chains below were found in one sample sequenced in a study of cytomegalovirus exposure and HLA in healthy donors. The PCR made use of 60 Vbeta and 13 Jbeta primers. This table comes from immunoSEQ multiplex PCR, and its TCRdb copy is limited to in-frame clones, with some not included. The repertoire holds some 150,000 clones, with around 80% as singletons. The sequencing sample was made of PBMCs. These receptors were taken from a man aged 40-50 years in good health and CMV-seronegative.

The chain links TRBV5-4 to TRBJ2-7; the D gene is possibly TRBD1 (6 bases). Trimming took off 4 bases at V and 4 bases at J, with 15 bases between the two ends. The CDR3 runs 14 residues. Looked up from germline, CDR1 is SGHNT and CDR2 is YYREEE (reference sequence). The CDR3, as DNA: TGTGCCAGCAGCGGTGGACAGTTCGGGTACGAGCAGTACTTC. This encodes CASSGGQFGYEQYF.

The chain combines TRBV6-6 with TRBJ1-1, with unresolved D. The length of the CDR3 is 13 residues. V gave up 2 bases and J gave up 5 bases, with 9 bases separating them. The germline CDR1 and CDR2 sequences are MNHNY and SVGAGI (reference sequence). The CDR3 sequence is CASSYVQATEAFF. CDR3 bases: TGTGCCAGCAGTTACGTGCAAGCGACTGAAGCTTTCTTT.

This clone was recorded only once. The DNA of the CDR3 is TGTGCCAGCAGTTACCCCGGCACCGGGGAGCTGTTTTTT. Translation gives CASSYPGTGELFF. The chain joins TRBV6-5 to TRBJ2-2; unclear D gene. The length of the CDR3 is 13 residues. Germline lookup yields CDR1 MNHEY and CDR2 SVGAGI. The ends were cut back, 2 bases at V and 4 bases at J, with 5 bases in the middle.

This clone was seen a few times. The chain couples TRBV28 to TRBJ2-1, with a weak D call TRBD2 (7 bases). Trimming removed 8 bases from V and 8 bases from J, with 22 bases in between. The CDR3 has 15 amino acids. Per the germline V gene, CDR1 is MDHEN and CDR2 is SYDVKM. CDR3 residues: CASLIGGELLDEQFF. The CDR3, as DNA: TGTGCCAGCCTTATAGGGGGGGAGCTCCTCGATGAGCAGTTCTTC. The whole variable domain, filled in from reference TRBV28 and TRBJ2-1, reads DVKVTQSSRYLVKRTGEKVFLECVQDMDHENMFWYRQDPGLGLRLIYFSYDVKMKEKGDIPEGYSVSREKKERFSLILESASTNQTSMYLCASLIGGELLDEQFFGPGTRLTVL.

This chain connects TRBV5-1 to TRBJ2-7; 8 bases map to TRBD1. The ends lost 0 bases at V and 3 bases at J; junction bases unmatched: 2. Germline CDR1 reads SGHRS; CDR2 reads YFSETQ. This CDR3 is built from 14 residues. CDR3: CASSLDGQGYEQYF. The CDR3 DNA follows: TGCGCCAGCAGCTTGGATGGACAGGGCTACGAGCAGTACTTC.

The chain employs TRBV5-1 and TRBJ2-7; TRBD2 might be the D (5 bases). V dropped 4 bases and J dropped 5 bases, with 7 bases sitting between them. This CDR3 comprises 11 residues. Germline V lookup: CDR1 SGHRS, CDR2 YFSETQ. CDR3 nucleotides: TGCGCCAGCAGCGGACTCCACGAGCAGTACTTC. This codes for CASSGLHEQYF.

This clone showed up just a few times. The CDR3 sequence: CASTLGQGDGYTF. The CDR3 bases are TGTGCCAGCACCCTGGGACAGGGAGATGGCTACACCTTC. The chain carries TRBV5-4 and TRBJ1-2, with 9 positions matching TRBD1. Germline values: CDR1 SGHNT, CDR2 YYREEE (reference sequence). The V segment lost 6 bases and the J segment 6 bases; nucleotides outside the gene matches: 6. The CDR3 runs to 13 residues.

Notes on this clone: The junction and the germline gene differ at one end; a read error may be behind it. The chain recombines TRBV7-2 with TRBJ2-3, with TRBD2 as a possible D gene (7 bases). The CDR3 is 16 residues long. Germline V lookup: CDR1 SGHTA, CDR2 FQGNSA. As DNA, the CDR3 is TGTGCCAGCAGTAATGTAGGGGGGGCCAGCGCAGATACTCAGTATTTT. Its translation is CASSNVGGASADTQYF.

In its sample, this clone was seen a few times. This sequence joins TRBV4-2 and TRBJ2-7, with D unresolved. Trimming stripped 0 bases from V and 0 bases from J, with 9 bases between. There are 15 residues in the CDR3. Germline assignment: CDR1 LGHNA and CDR2 YNFKEQ. CDR3 region: CASSQEGPSSYEQYF. DNA for the CDR3: TGTGCCAGCAGCCAAGAAGGTCCTAGCTCCTACGAGCAGTACTTC.

This chain uses TRBV9 with TRBJ2-1; a weak D match, TRBD1 (6 bases). Germline assignment: CDR1 SGDLS and CDR2 YYNGEE. The length of the CDR3 is 15 residues. Trimming took off 0 bases at V and 9 bases at J, with 16 bases between the two ends. CDR3 coding DNA: TGTGCCAGCAGCGTAGACGGAAACGCAGGGGCTGAGCAGTTCTTC. Translation gives CASSVDGNAGAEQFF.

V is TRBV7-8 and J is TRBJ1-5; 7 positions match TRBD1. Per the germline V gene, CDR1 is SGHVS and CDR2 is FQNEAQ. The CDR3 has 17 amino acids. After removal of 2 bases from V and 0 bases from J, the junction contained 7 bases not matched to a gene. The CDR3 coding sequence is TGTGCCAGCAGCTTACGGACAGGATCTTATAGCAATCAGCCCCAGCATTTT. It codes for CASSLRTGSYSNQPQHF.

The chain links TRBV7-2 to TRBJ1-2; no reliable D call. V was clipped by 3 bases and J by 2 bases, with 7 bases between them. In germline, CDR1 is SGHTA, CDR2 FQGNSA. The CDR3 has 13 residues. The CDR3 here is CASSLAENYGYTF. The CDR3 DNA is TGTGCCAGCAGCTTGGCGGAAAACTATGGCTACACCTTC.

This rearrangement joins TRBV7-9 to TRBJ1-1; D perhaps matches TRBD1 (5 bases). There are 15 residues in the CDR3. The V end was cut by 0 bases, the J end by 5 bases, with 13 bases between. CDR1 and CDR2 (germline): SEHNR, FQNEAQ (reference sequence). The CDR3 region has the DNA TGTGCCAGCAGCTTAGCGCTCAGGGTTGGGACTGAAGCTTTCTTT. It is translated as CASSLALRVGTEAFF.

CDR3 coding DNA: TGTGCCAGCAGCTTGGGACAGCCAAACCAAGAGACCCAGTACTTC. The encoded protein is CASSLGQPNQETQYF. V gene TRBV5-4 combines with J gene TRBJ2-5; D may be TRBD1 (5 bases). V was clipped by 0 bases and J by 0 bases, with 9 bases between them. This CDR3 is built from 15 residues. Germline CDR1 is SGHNT and CDR2 is YYREEE (reference sequence). The complete variable domain, with remaining parts taken from reference TRBV5-4 and TRBJ2-5, reads ETGVTQSPTHLIKTRGQQVTLRCSSQSGHNTVSWYQQALGQGPQFIFQYYREEENGRGNFPPRFSGLQFPNYSSELNVNALELDDSALYLCASSLGQPNQETQYFGPGTRLLVL.

This chain joins TRBV5-1 and TRBJ2-3; 9 bases map to TRBD2. V gave up 0 bases and J gave up 3 bases; unmatched junction bases: 2. The CDR3 extends over 15 amino acids. Germline CDR1 reads SGHRS; CDR2 reads YFSETQ. CDR3 loop: CASSLASGATDTQYF. For the CDR3, the DNA is TGCGCCAGCAGCTTGGCTAGCGGGGCTACAGATACGCAGTATTTT.

This chain joins TRBV9 and TRBJ2-3; 7 nucleotides match TRBD2. Germline loops: CDR1 SGDLS, CDR2 YYNGEE. The trim removed 4 bases at V and 2 bases at J, leaving 4 bases unmatched. This CDR3 contains 14 residues. The CDR3 DNA sequence: TGTGCCAGCAGCCACGCGGGGGACACAGATACGCAGTATTTT. Protein: CASSHAGDTDTQYF.

The V gene is TRBV5-1, the J gene TRBJ2-7; TRBD1 matches at 9 bases. The trim removed 5 bases at V and 4 bases at J, leaving 7 bases unmatched. The CDR3 has 14 residues. Per germline, CDR1 SGHRS and CDR2 YFSETQ. CDR3 in DNA: TGCGCCAGCAGAGCGGGGACAGGGACGTACGAGCAGTACTTC. This sequence encodes CASRAGTGTYEQYF.

The V and J genes are TRBV10-2 and TRBJ2-1; possibly TRBD1 for D (6 bases). The V and J ends lost 7 bases and 7 bases respectively, with 11 bases between them. The length of the CDR3 is 12 residues. Germline lookup yields CDR1 WSHSY and CDR2 SAAADI. The CDR3 region is CASMERGNEQFF. The CDR3 bases are TGCGCCAGCATGGAAAGGGGGAATGAGCAGTTCTTC.

The chain recombines TRBV5-5 with TRBJ2-7, with 9 bases fitting TRBD1. The CDR3 contains 18 residues. The V and J ends lost 0 bases and 4 bases, in that order; junction bases with no gene match: 14. Germline values: CDR1 SGHKS, CDR2 YYEKEE (reference sequence). In DNA, the CDR3 is TGTGCCAGCAGCTTGGGCCCCACCGCCGGGACAGGGAATTACGAGCAGTACTTC. It yields the protein CASSLGPTAGTGNYEQYF.

The chain has TRBV9 and TRBJ2-1; D unclear. The CDR3 has 15 residues. The V end lost 3 bases, the J end lost 0 bases, and 10 bases lay between the germline ends. Germline-derived CDR1 and CDR2 are SGDLS and YYNGEE. The CDR3: CASSATPSSYNEQFF. The CDR3 DNA sequence: TGTGCCAGCAGCGCTACCCCGAGCTCCTACAATGAGCAGTTCTTC. The variable domain in full, completed from reference TRBV9 and TRBJ2-1, reads DSGVTQTPKHLITATGQRVTLRCSPRSGDLSVYWYQQSLDQGLQFLIQYYNGEERAKGNILERFSAQQFPDLHSELNLSSLELGDSALYFCASSATPSSYNEQFFGPGTRLTVL.

About this clone: An end of the junction differs from the germline gene, which may be a read error. J is TRBJ2-3 and V is TRBV4-1, with TRBD2 matching over 7 bases. The CDR3 spans 17 residues. CDR1 and CDR2 (germline): MGHRA, YSYEKL. The chain's CDR3 is CTSSQDHRTRITDTQYF. The CDR3 bases are TGCACCAGCAGCCAAGATCATAGGACTAGAATCACAGATACGCAGTATTTT.

This clone has a single count. The genes are TRBV2 and TRBJ2-2; 8 bases fit TRBD1. Trimming at V came to 6 bases and at J to 2 bases, leaving 5 bases not matched to a gene. Germline V gene data show CDR1 as SNHLY and CDR2 as FYNNEI. The CDR3 totals 15 residues. CDR3 DNA: TGTGCCAGCAGCCCGACAGGGGCCAACACCGGGGAGCTGTTTTTT. This translates into CASSPTGANTGELFF.